Below are 29 T cell receptor beta chains sequenced from a single sample in a study of T-cell memory formation after mild COVID-19. TCRdb ran MiXCR on the 5' RACE reads and lists one entry per CDR3 protein. This sample yields roughly 450,000 distinct CDR3 sequences, of which about 20% are seen a single time; approximately 13% belongs to the top ten. Source material: PBMCs or a T cell subset sorted from them (not recorded which). The receptors originated from an adult woman who had mild COVID-19 (a few samples of this study predate the infection). Cell type and time point are not known.

CDR3 region: CASSSPGYLVYF. CDR3 in DNA: TGTGCCAGCAGTTCCCCGGGCTACCTGGTGTACTTC. The chain is built from TRBV27 and TRBJ2-5; no clear D gene. The CDR3 has 12 amino acids. Deletions cut 4 bases from V and 13 bases from J, with 16 bases between. Germline CDR1 reads MNHEY; CDR2 reads SMNVEV (reference sequence).

There are a few counts of this clonotype. The chain employs TRBV7-3 and TRBJ2-2, with 10 bases aligning to TRBD2. The CDR3 sequence is 16 residues long. Germline V gene data show CDR1 as SGHTA and CDR2 as FQGTGA. V lost 1 base, J lost 5 bases, and 4 bases stayed unmatched. The CDR3 here is CASSLSLGLATGELFF. The CDR3 region has the DNA TGTGCCAGCAGCTTAAGTTTGGGACTAGCGACCGGGGAGCTGTTTTTT. Filled out from reference TRBV7-3 and TRBJ2-2, the complete variable domain reads GAGVSQTPSNKVTEKGKYVELRCDPISGHTALYWYRQSLGQGPEFLIYFQGTGAADDSGLPNDRFFAVRPEGSVSTLKIQRTERGDSAVYLCASSLSLGLATGELFFGEGSRLTVL.

This chain uses TRBV21-1 with TRBJ1-5. TRBV21-1 is flagged as a pseudogene. CDR3 length equals 15 residues. CDR3 sequence: CASSKDRQGRQPQHF. CDR3 bases: TGTGCCAGCAGCAAAGATCGCCAGGGCCGTCAGCCCCAGCATTTT.

This clonotype was observed many times. The V call is TRBV7-9, the J call TRBJ2-3; 7 nucleotides line up with TRBD2. CDR1 and CDR2 (germline): SEHNR, FQNEAQ (reference sequence). J was trimmed by 3 bases and V by 5 bases; bases with no gene match: 11. CDR3 length: 16 residues. CDR3 coding DNA: TGTGCCAGCAGCCGTGCGGTGGGGGGGTCAACAGATACGCAGTATTTT. It yields the protein CASSRAVGGSTDTQYF.

The rearrangement links TRBV24-1 to TRBJ2-3; perhaps TRBD2 as D (6 bases). CDR1 and CDR2 (germline): KGHDR, SFDVKD. This CDR3 contains 16 residues. V was shortened by 2 bases and J by 3 bases, with 14 bases between the two germline ends. CDR3 region: CATSDSRAGQTDTQYF. In nucleotides, the CDR3 is TGTGCCACCAGTGATTCCAGGGCGGGGCAGACAGATACGCAGTATTTT.

The V call is TRBV29-1, the J call TRBJ1-1; D is undetermined. CDR1 is SQVTM and CDR2 is ANQGSEA in the germline V gene. Trimming removed 5 bases at V and 6 bases at J, with 16 bases between. The CDR3 contains 13 residues. The CDR3: CSVLREGKAEAFF. CDR3 bases: TGCAGCGTTTTGAGAGAGGGAAAGGCTGAAGCTTTCTTT.

The chain uses TRBV19 and TRBJ1-1; 7 nucleotides agree with TRBD1. The CDR3 has 15 amino acids. Germline CDR1 and CDR2: LNHDA and SQIVND (reference sequence). The V segment lost 8 bases and the J segment 5 bases; nucleotides outside the gene matches: 14. The CDR3 nucleotides read TGTGCCAGTCGGCCCCCCAGGGGGGCGATGACTGAAGCTTTCTTT. It translates to CASRPPRGAMTEAFF.

V usage is TRBV6-5 and J usage is TRBJ2-1; a weak D match, TRBD2 (6 bases). Germline V gene data show CDR1 as MNHEY and CDR2 as SVGAGI. Trimming cost V 5 bases and J 0 bases, with 11 bases left between them. CDR3 length equals 15 residues. The CDR3 sequence is CASSKGLSSYNEQFF. For the CDR3, the DNA is TGTGCCAGCAGTAAGGGACTGAGCTCCTACAATGAGCAGTTCTTC.

This clonotype was found a few times. The genes are TRBV2 and TRBJ2-7; no reliable D call. The V end lost 3 bases, the J end lost 0 bases, and 9 bases lay between the germline ends. The CDR3 is 14 residues long. Germline V lookup: CDR1 SNHLY, CDR2 FYNNEI. The CDR3: CASSELGHSYEQYF. For the CDR3, the DNA is TGTGCCAGCAGTGAGTTGGGCCACTCCTACGAGCAGTACTTC.

This clonotype was counted only a few times. CDR3 in amino acids: CATSQGAGNIQYF. Here the CDR3 DNA reads TGTGCCACCTCCCAGGGGGCGGGAAACATTCAGTACTTC. The chain links TRBV24-1 to TRBJ2-4; 8 nucleotides align to TRBD1. The CDR3 is made up of 13 amino acids. CDR1 is KGHDR and CDR2 is SFDVKD in the germline V gene. The junction had 6 bases not matched to a gene; V was cut back by 9 bases and J by 6 bases.

V usage is TRBV4-2 and J usage is TRBJ2-7, with 7 bases fitting TRBD2. The CDR3 loop spans 16 amino acids. The junction had 10 bases not matched to a gene; V was cut back by 1 base and J by 4 bases. Germline V gene data show CDR1 as LGHNA and CDR2 as YNFKEQ. CDR3 protein: CASSQGEGGEGYEQYF. CDR3 sequence (DNA): TGTGCCAGCAGCCAAGGGGAGGGAGGGGAAGGGTACGAGCAGTACTTC.

Only a few counts were recorded for this clonotype. J is TRBJ2-2 and V is TRBV27; TRBD1 might be the D (5 bases). Deletions cut 2 bases from V and 3 bases from J, with 7 bases between. The length of the CDR3 is 14 residues. CDR1 and CDR2 (germline): MNHEY, SMNVEV (reference sequence). The CDR3 nucleotides read TGTGCCAGCAGTTTAGGGGCGGACACCGGGGAGCTGTTTTTT. Its translation is CASSLGADTGELFF.

This clonotype was recorded at least ten times. The chain combines TRBV6-1 with TRBJ2-7, with 8 positions matching TRBD1. Looked up from germline, CDR1 is MNHNS and CDR2 is SASEGT. The CDR3 sequence is 14 residues long. Trimming removed 8 bases from V and 5 bases from J; junction bases left unmatched: 11. The CDR3 nucleotides read TGTGCCAGCCTCGAGGGGACAGGAGGTAACGAGCAGTACTTC. Translation gives CASLEGTGGNEQYF.

This clonotype was counted between two and nine times. The V call is TRBV6-5, the J call TRBJ1-5; 8 nucleotides match TRBD1. Germline values: CDR1 MNHEY, CDR2 SVGAGI. The length of the CDR3 is 16 residues. V dropped 5 bases and J dropped 2; count of bases not matched to a gene: 8. CDR3 in DNA: TGTGCCAGCAGTCGGACAGGGATGGGTGGCAATCAGCCCCAGCATTTT. Its protein product is CASSRTGMGGNQPQHF.

The chain combines TRBV20-1 with TRBJ2-3, with D tentatively TRBD1 or TRBD2 (6 bases each). The CDR3 contains 15 residues. Trimming stripped 5 bases from V and 1 base from J, with 16 bases between. Germline V gene lookup returns CDR1 DFQATT and CDR2 SNEGSKA (reference sequence). CDR3 DNA sequence: TGCAGTGCTCGGAGGGGGTGGGAGGGCACAGATACGCAGTATTTT. This codes for CSARRGWEGTDTQYF.

V and J are TRBV5-5 and TRBJ2-7, with a tentative D call TRBD1 (5 bases). The CDR3 has 13 residues. Looked up from germline, CDR1 is SGHKS and CDR2 is YYEKEE (reference sequence). The V gene lost 0 bases and the J gene lost 6 bases, with 10 bases spanning the gap. In nucleotides, the CDR3 is TGTGCCAGCAGCTTGGGCAGGGAAGCCGAGCAGTACTTC. As protein: CASSLGREAEQYF.

The chain carries TRBV20-1 and TRBJ1-6, with no clear D. Germline lookup yields CDR1 DFQATT and CDR2 SNEGSKA (reference sequence). Trimming left V 2 bases short and J 7 bases short, with 12 bases between. The CDR3 runs to 14 residues. The CDR3 DNA reads as TGCAGTGCTAGACCCGGGCTCTCGAATTCACCCCTCCACTTT. This translates into CSARPGLSNSPLHF.

This clonotype has a handful of counts. The rearrangement joins TRBV12-3 or TRBV12-4 to TRBJ2-1, with D maybe TRBD2 (5 bases). The CDR3 has 14 amino acids. V shed 7 bases and J shed 4 bases, with 14 bases lying between them. CDR3 bases: TGTGCCAGCACTCAACAAGGAGGATACAATGAGCAGTTCTTC. Residues: CASTQQGGYNEQFF.

This chain links TRBV6-6 with TRBJ1-2; 8 bases match TRBD1. Germline V gives CDR1 MNHNY, CDR2 SVGAGI (reference sequence). The CDR3 runs 16 residues. V trimming: 5 bases; J trimming: 1 base; junction bases outside the gene matches: 9. The CDR3 region is CASSTPRDRNNYGYTF. CDR3 bases: TGTGCCAGCAGTACCCCTCGGGACAGGAATAACTATGGCTACACCTTC.

The chain links TRBV20-1 to TRBJ2-2; no clear D. V was pared by 8 bases and J by 1 base, with 11 bases between. CDR3 length: 13 amino acids. Germline V lookup: CDR1 DFQATT, CDR2 SNEGSKA (reference sequence). CDR3 DNA: TGCAGTCTCCTCTTGGGGAACACCGGGGAGCTGTTTTTT. It codes for CSLLLGNTGELFF.

This clonotype was picked up a small number of times. J is TRBJ2-1 and V is TRBV7-2; the match to TRBD2 covers 10 bases. Trimming took 5 bases from V and 6 from J; bases not matched to a gene: 10. This CDR3 is 16 amino acids long. In germline, CDR1 is SGHTA, CDR2 FQGNSA. DNA for the CDR3: TGTGCCAGCAGCCCCCCCGGACTAGCGGTCGGCAATGAGCAGTTCTTC. Translation: CASSPPGLAVGNEQFF. The variable domain in full, with the rest retrieved from reference TRBV7-2 and TRBJ2-1, is GAGVSQSPSNKVTEKGKDVELRCDPISGHTALYWYRQSLGQGLEFLIYFQGNSAPDKSGLPSDRFSAERTGGSVSTLTIQRTQQEDSAVYLCASSPPGLAVGNEQFFGPGTRLTVL.

In this sample, this clonotype turned up a few times. The chain joins TRBV9 to TRBJ2-7; 7 bases are a match to TRBD2. V was pared by 4 bases and J by 8 bases, with 9 bases of the junction left unmatched. The germline V gene encodes CDR1 SGDLS and CDR2 YYNGEE. The CDR3 is made up of 13 amino acids. The CDR3 nucleotides read TGTGCCAGCAGCCTCGGACTAGACTGGAAGCAGTACTTC. Translation gives CASSLGLDWKQYF.

The V call is TRBV5-5, the J call TRBJ2-5; D is perhaps TRBD1 (5 bases). The germline V and J ends were trimmed by 4 bases and 2 bases, with 12 bases remaining between them. The CDR3 consists of 14 residues. CDR1 is SGHKS and CDR2 is YYEKEE in the germline V gene (reference sequence). CDR3 protein: CASSDWGRQETQYF. The DNA for the CDR3 is TGTGCCAGCAGCGATTGGGGCAGACAAGAGACCCAGTACTTC.

The J gene is TRBJ2-3, the V gene TRBV6-5; 9 nucleotides match TRBD2. V dropped 0 bases and J dropped 0; count of bases not matched to a gene: 4. This CDR3 is built from 17 residues. Germline CDR1 and CDR2: MNHEY and SVGAGI. The CDR3 nucleotides are TGTGCCAGCAGTTACTCGCCTAGCGGGGCTAGCACAGATACGCAGTATTTT. Its protein product is CASSYSPSGASTDTQYF.

This clonotype appeared a few times. V and J are TRBV5-1 and TRBJ2-2, with 7 bases lining up with TRBD2. The CDR3 covers 17 residues. With V trimmed by 1 base and J by 4 bases, 10 bases remained unmatched. Germline CDR1 and CDR2: SGHRS and YFSETQ. The CDR3 region is CASSLSWRERVTGELFF. The CDR3 DNA follows: TGCGCCAGCAGCTTGTCATGGCGGGAGCGGGTCACCGGGGAGCTGTTTTTT. Combining the CDR3 with reference TRBV5-1 and TRBJ2-2 gives the whole variable domain KAGVTQTPRYLIKTRGQQVTLSCSPISGHRSVSWYQQTPGQGLQFLFEYFSETQRNKGNFPGRFSGRQFSNSRSEMNVSTLELGDSALYLCASSLSWRERVTGELFFGEGSRLTVL.

This rearrangement joins TRBV4-2 to TRBJ2-3; 8 bases are a match to TRBD1. V dropped 3 bases and J dropped 2; count of bases not matched to a gene: 7. The germline V gene has CDR1 LGHNA and CDR2 YNFKEQ. CDR3 length: 16 residues. CDR3 residues: CASSHGQGTHTDTQYF. CDR3 bases: TGTGCCAGCAGCCATGGACAGGGCACCCACACAGATACGCAGTATTTT.

The chain combines TRBV5-1 with TRBJ2-3; TRBD1 or TRBD2 may be the D gene (5 bases each). CDR1 is SGHRS and CDR2 is YFSETQ in the germline V gene. The CDR3 contains 14 residues. V dropped 0 bases and J dropped 4 bases, with 9 bases sitting between them. The CDR3 DNA reads TGCGCCAGCAGCTTGGAGTGGGACCCAGATACGCAGTATTTT. Amino acids: CASSLEWDPDTQYF.

A few counts support this clonotype. The junction shows a germline mismatch at one end, possibly a read error. Here the CDR3 DNA reads TGTGCCAGCAGTCTCGGGACTAGCGGGAGCAGGCATTTT. Its translation: CASSLGTSGSRHF. V is TRBV27 and J is TRBJ2-3, with 14 nucleotides matching TRBD2. The CDR3 is made up of 13 amino acids. CDR1 MNHEY and CDR2 SMNVEV come from the germline V gene (reference sequence).

This clonotype has more than one count but fewer than ten. The rearrangement links TRBV24-1 to TRBJ2-3; D may correspond to TRBD1 or TRBD2 (5 bases each). The germline V gene has CDR1 KGHDR and CDR2 SFDVKD. CDR3 size: 12 residues. The V end was cut by 8 bases, the J end by 7 bases, with 12 bases between. The CDR3 is CATTGDGHTQYF. The CDR3 bases are TGTGCCACCACCGGGGACGGTCATACGCAGTATTTT.